This is a list of T cell receptor beta chains from one sample in a study of vaccination effects on CD4 cells after COVID-19. TCRdb's table, derived via immunoSEQ multiplex PCR, lists solely in-frame clones and lacks some. The sample lists around 33,000 clones, roughly 78% occurring once. Their cognate antigens are unknown. The material sequenced was CD4+ T cells from PBMCs cultured with HCoV-NL63 spike peptides, taken after COVID-19 vaccination. The source is a human donor who received a COVID-19 vaccine. Some clones in this sample may be carry-over from other donors' samples. Each CDR3 is given with its conserved first and last residue. D genes are given only for firm matches. Not all rows give a size; the values are once, few, many and, for expanded clones, a class.

j_call: TRBJ2-3; d_call: NA; clone_size: NA; cdr3_length: 14; v_call: TRBV28; cdr3_nt: TGTGCCATTCGAAACAGGGGCGGGGGATATACGCAGTATTTT; cdr3_aa: CAIRNRGGGYTQYF
j_call: TRBJ2-1; d_call: NA; clone_size: once; cdr3_length: 13; v_call: TRBV6-5; cdr3_nt: TGTGCCAGCAGCCACTACCCCTACAATGAGCAGTTCTTC; cdr3_aa: CASSHYPYNEQFF
j_call: TRBJ1-5; d_call: TRBD1; clone_size: once; cdr3_length: 15; v_call: TRBV5-6; cdr3_nt: TGTGCCAGCAGCTTGCGTGGGACAGCGAATCAGGCCCAGCATTTT; cdr3_aa: CASSLRGTANQAQHF
j_call: TRBJ1-1; d_call: NA; clone_size: NA; cdr3_length: 14; v_call: TRBV4-3; cdr3_nt: TGCGCCAGCAGCCAAGTTGCGGGAGACGCTGAAGCTTTCTTT; cdr3_aa: CASSQVAGDAEAFF
j_call: TRBJ1-5; d_call: NA; clone_size: NA; cdr3_length: 14; v_call: TRBV5-6; cdr3_nt: TGTGCCAGCAGCGAGTCAGGGGTATATCAGCCCCAGCATTTT; cdr3_aa: CASSESGVYQPQHF
j_call: TRBJ1-1; d_call: NA; clone_size: NA; cdr3_length: 13; v_call: TRBV10-3; cdr3_nt: TGTGCCATCAGGGTCGAGGGGTACACTGAAGCTTTCTTT; cdr3_aa: CAIRVEGYTEAFF
j_call: TRBJ1-2; d_call: NA; clone_size: NA; cdr3_length: 14; v_call: TRBV6-2/TRBV6-3; cdr3_nt: TGTGCCAGCAGCAATAGCGGACCCAACTATGGCTACACCTTC; cdr3_aa: CASSNSGPNYGYTF
j_call: TRBJ1-5; d_call: NA; clone_size: NA; cdr3_length: 12; v_call: TRBV2; cdr3_nt: TGTGCCAGCAGTGAATCTAATCAGCCCCAGCATTTT; cdr3_aa: CASSESNQPQHF
j_call: TRBJ1-2; d_call: TRBD1; clone_size: NA; cdr3_length: 12; v_call: TRBV6-5; cdr3_nt: TGTGCCAGCAGTTGGGACAGAGGCGGCTACACCTTC; cdr3_aa: CASSWDRGGYTF
j_call: TRBJ2-1; d_call: NA; clone_size: NA; cdr3_length: 14; v_call: TRBV5-1; cdr3_nt: TGCGCCAGCAGCTTGGGACAGTCCTACAATGAGCAGTTCTTC; cdr3_aa: CASSLGQSYNEQFF
j_call: TRBJ2-5; d_call: TRBD1; clone_size: NA; cdr3_length: 18; v_call: TRBV5-1; cdr3_nt: TGCGCCAGCAGCCATACGGGACAGGGTAGTGGAGGGCAAGAGACCCAGTACTTC; cdr3_aa: CASSHTGQGSGGQETQYF
j_call: TRBJ2-5; d_call: NA; clone_size: NA; cdr3_length: 13; v_call: TRBV3-1/TRBV3-2; cdr3_nt: TGTGCCAGCAGCCGCACGGACTCTGAGACCCAGTACTTC; cdr3_aa: CASSRTDSETQYF
j_call: TRBJ1-4; d_call: TRBD1; clone_size: NA; cdr3_length: 14; v_call: TRBV28; cdr3_nt: TGTGCCAGCAGGTCGGGACAGTTAAATGAAAAACTGTTTTTT; cdr3_aa: CASRSGQLNEKLFF
j_call: TRBJ1-3; d_call: NA; clone_size: NA; cdr3_length: 14; v_call: TRBV7-3; cdr3_nt: TGTGCCAGCAGCTTAACCAGTTCTGGAAACACCATATATTTT; cdr3_aa: CASSLTSSGNTIYF
j_call: TRBJ1-1; d_call: NA; clone_size: few; cdr3_length: 13; v_call: TRBV5-1; cdr3_nt: TGCGCCAGCAGCTCCACAGGGAACACTGAAGCTTTCTTT; cdr3_aa: CASSSTGNTEAFF
j_call: TRBJ2-1; d_call: TRBD2; clone_size: NA; cdr3_length: 17; v_call: TRBV19; cdr3_nt: TGTGCCACCAGCCGACTAGCGGGGGGGAGCTCCTACAATGAGCAGTTCTTC; cdr3_aa: CATSRLAGGSSYNEQFF
j_call: TRBJ1-5; d_call: TRBD1; clone_size: NA; cdr3_length: 15; v_call: TRBV2; cdr3_nt: TGTGCCAGCTTGGGGGACAGGATCGGCAATCAGCCCCAGCATTTT; cdr3_aa: CASLGDRIGNQPQHF
j_call: TRBJ1-5; d_call: TRBD1; clone_size: NA; cdr3_length: 16; v_call: TRBV7-2; cdr3_nt: TGTGCCAGCAGCTTAACAGGGGCTGGGGGATATCAGCCCCAGCATTTT; cdr3_aa: CASSLTGAGGYQPQHF
j_call: TRBJ1-1; d_call: TRBD1; clone_size: once; cdr3_length: 15; v_call: TRBV5-1; cdr3_nt: TGCGCCAGCAGCTTGGGGGCAGGGGGCAACACTGAAGCTTTCTTT; cdr3_aa: CASSLGAGGNTEAFF
j_call: TRBJ1-1; d_call: TRBD1; clone_size: NA; cdr3_length: 14; v_call: TRBV2; cdr3_nt: TGTGCCAGCAGTCGCCAGGGGGGGGACACTGAAGCTTTCTTT; cdr3_aa: CASSRQGGDTEAFF